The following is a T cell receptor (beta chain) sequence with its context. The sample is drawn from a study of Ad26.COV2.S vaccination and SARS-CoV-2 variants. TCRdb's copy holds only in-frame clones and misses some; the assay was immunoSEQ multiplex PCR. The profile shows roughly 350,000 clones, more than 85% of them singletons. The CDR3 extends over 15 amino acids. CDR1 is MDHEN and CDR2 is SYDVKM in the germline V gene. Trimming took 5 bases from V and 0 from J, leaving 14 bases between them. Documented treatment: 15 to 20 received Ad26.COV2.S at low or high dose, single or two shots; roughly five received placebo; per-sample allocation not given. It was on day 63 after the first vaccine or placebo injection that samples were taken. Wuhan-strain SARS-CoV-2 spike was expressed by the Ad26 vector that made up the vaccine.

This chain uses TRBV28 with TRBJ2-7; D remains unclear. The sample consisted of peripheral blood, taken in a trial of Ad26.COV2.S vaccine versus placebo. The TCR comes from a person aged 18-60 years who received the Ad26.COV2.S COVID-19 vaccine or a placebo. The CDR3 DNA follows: TGTGCCAGCAGTCCGTTCCGTTGGAGCTCCTACGAGCAGTACTTC. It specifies CASSPFRWSSYEQYF.